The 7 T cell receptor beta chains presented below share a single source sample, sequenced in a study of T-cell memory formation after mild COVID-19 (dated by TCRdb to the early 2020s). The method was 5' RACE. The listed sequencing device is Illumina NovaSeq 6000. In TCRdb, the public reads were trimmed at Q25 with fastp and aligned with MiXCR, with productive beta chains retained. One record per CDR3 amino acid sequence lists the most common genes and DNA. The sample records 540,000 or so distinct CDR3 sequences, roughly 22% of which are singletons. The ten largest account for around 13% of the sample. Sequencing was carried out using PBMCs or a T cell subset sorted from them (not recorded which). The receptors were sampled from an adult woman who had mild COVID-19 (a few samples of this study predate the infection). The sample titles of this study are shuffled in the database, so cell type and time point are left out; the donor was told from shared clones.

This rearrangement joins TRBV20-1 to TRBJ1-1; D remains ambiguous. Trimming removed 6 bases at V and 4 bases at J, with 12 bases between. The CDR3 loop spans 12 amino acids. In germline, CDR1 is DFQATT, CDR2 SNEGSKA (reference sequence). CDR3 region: CSASSGFTEAFF. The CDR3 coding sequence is TGCAGTGCCAGCTCGGGTTTCACTGAAGCTTTCTTT.

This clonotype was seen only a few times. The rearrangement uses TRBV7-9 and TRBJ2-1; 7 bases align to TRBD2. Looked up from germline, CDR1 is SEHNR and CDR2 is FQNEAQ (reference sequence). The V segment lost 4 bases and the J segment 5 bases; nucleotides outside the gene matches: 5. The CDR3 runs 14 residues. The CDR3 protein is CASSSNLADNEQFF. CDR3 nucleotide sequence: TGTGCCAGCAGCTCCAACCTAGCGGACAATGAGCAGTTCTTC.

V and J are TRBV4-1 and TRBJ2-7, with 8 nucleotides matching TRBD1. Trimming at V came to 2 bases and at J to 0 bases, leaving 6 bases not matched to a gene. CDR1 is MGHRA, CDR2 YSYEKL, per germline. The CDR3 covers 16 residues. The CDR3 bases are TGCGCCAGCAGCCAAACAGAAACAGGGGGCTCCTACGAGCAGTACTTC. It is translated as CASSQTETGGSYEQYF.

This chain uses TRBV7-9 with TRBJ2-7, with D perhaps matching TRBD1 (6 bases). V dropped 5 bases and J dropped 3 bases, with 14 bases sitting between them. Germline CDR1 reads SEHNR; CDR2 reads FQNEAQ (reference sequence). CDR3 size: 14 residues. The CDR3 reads CASSLTRDNYEQYF. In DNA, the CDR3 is TGTGCCAGCAGCCTAACCCGGGACAACTACGAGCAGTACTTC.

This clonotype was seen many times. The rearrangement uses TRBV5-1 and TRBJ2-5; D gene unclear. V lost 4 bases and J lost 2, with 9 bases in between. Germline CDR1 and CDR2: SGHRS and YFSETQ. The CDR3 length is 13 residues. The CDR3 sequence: CASSIPGQETQYF. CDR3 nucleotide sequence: TGCGCCAGCAGCATTCCAGGACAAGAGACCCAGTACTTC.

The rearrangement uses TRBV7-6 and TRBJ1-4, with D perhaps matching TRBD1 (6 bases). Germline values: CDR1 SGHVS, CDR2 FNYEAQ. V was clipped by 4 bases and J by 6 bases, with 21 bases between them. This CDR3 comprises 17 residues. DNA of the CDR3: TGTGCCAGCAGCTCCGGGGCTCTTCGGGACAAGTATGAAAAACTGTTTTTT. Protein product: CASSSGALRDKYEKLFF.

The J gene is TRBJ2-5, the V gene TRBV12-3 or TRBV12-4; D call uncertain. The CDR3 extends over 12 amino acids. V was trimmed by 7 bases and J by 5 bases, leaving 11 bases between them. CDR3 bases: TGTGCCAGCACTTCGTATGCGGAGACCCAGTACTTC. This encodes CASTSYAETQYF.